The 15 T cell receptor beta chains presented below share a single source sample, sequenced in a study of immune heterogeneity within non-small cell lung tumors. Multiplex PCR with 32 V and 13 J primers amplified TCR beta CDR3. TCRdb itself ran the multiplex PCR reads through MiXCR, one entry per CDR3 protein. The sample shows 25,000 to 40,000 distinct CDR3 sequences, around 28% of them seen only once. The template for each sample was roughly 650 ng of genomic DNA, which had been extracted from bulk tumor tissue. Several spatially distant biopsies were obtained per primary tumor intraoperatively. Their non-small cell lung cancer was newly diagnosed and untreated, and the patients underwent curative surgery. Sequenced material: lung tumor tissue. These TCRs come from a man in his forties with non-small cell lung cancer.

The rearrangement joins TRBV7-8 to TRBJ1-1; possible D gene TRBD1, 5 bases. Trimming cost V 1 base and J 0 bases, with 9 bases left between them. The length of the CDR3 is 15 residues. The germline CDR1 and CDR2 sequences are SGHVS and FQNEAQ. CDR3: CASSLGGLMNTEAFF. CDR3 coding DNA: TGTGCCAGCAGCTTAGGGGGCCTAATGAACACTGAAGCTTTCTTT.

On this clonotype itself: The junction shows a germline mismatch at one end, possibly a read error. J is TRBJ2-1 and V is TRBV12-3 or TRBV12-4, with 9 bases lining up with TRBD2. This CDR3 is built from 15 residues. The chain's CDR3 is CASSLGGTSYNKQFF. CDR3 in DNA: TGTGCCAGCAGTTTGGGCGGGACTAGCTACAATAAGCAGTTCTTC.

With respect to this clonotype: At one end, the junction sequence differs from germline, possibly due to a read error. The rearrangement links TRBV20-1 to TRBJ1-4, with a possible D match to TRBD1 (6 bases). This CDR3 is built from 13 residues. Germline V gene sequence: CDR1 DFQATT, CDR2 SNEGSKA (reference sequence). The CDR3 sequence is CSARTGDNEKLLF. Written as DNA, the CDR3 is TGCAGTGCTAGGACAGGAGATAATGAAAAACTGCTTTTT.

This chain joins TRBV20-1 and TRBJ2-5; 7 bases match TRBD1. V trimming: 3 bases; J trimming: 2 bases; junction bases outside the gene matches: 6. Germline V gene sequence: CDR1 DFQATT, CDR2 SNEGSKA (reference sequence). The CDR3 sequence is 14 residues long. CDR3 DNA: TGCAGTGCTAGTCGGGACAGACTGCAAGAGACCCAGTACTTC. This encodes CSASRDRLQETQYF.

About this clonotype: A single base separates this from a much larger clone, so it may be a read error. The gene calls are TRBV15 and TRBJ2-1, with a tentative D call TRBD2 (6 bases). Germline assignment: CDR1 LNHNV and CDR2 YYDKDF (reference sequence). Deletions cut 0 bases from V and 0 bases from J, with 15 bases between. The CDR3 is 18 residues long. The CDR3 reads CATSRDTNSGSSYNEQFF. The DNA of the CDR3 is TGTGCCACCAGCAGAGATACGAATAGCGGCAGCTCCTACAATGAGCAGTTCTTC.

Remarks on this clonotype: The conserved phenylalanine or tryptophan normally closing the CDR3 is absent here, so this likely arose from a read error. V usage is TRBV2 and J usage is TRBJ2-1; TRBD2 agrees at 12 bases. The CDR3 loop spans 15 amino acids. The ends lost 7 bases at V and 8 bases at J; junction bases unmatched: 9. The germline V gene has CDR1 SNHLY and CDR2 FYNNEI. The CDR3: CASIQGASGRDEQFL. The CDR3 DNA follows: TGTGCCAGCATCCAAGGGGCTAGCGGGAGGGATGAGCAGTTCCTC.

In its sample, this clonotype was seen a few times. The chain carries TRBV12-3 or TRBV12-4 and TRBJ2-3; D is uncertain. The CDR3 spans 15 residues. V gave up 3 bases and J gave up 2 bases, with 12 bases separating them. The CDR3 nucleotides read TGTGCCAGCAGTTTGGATCGGGCAGACACAGATACGCAGTATTTT. It specifies CASSLDRADTDTQYF.

This clonotype was counted many times. The chain is built from TRBV6-1 and TRBJ2-7; D unclear. This CDR3 contains 10 residues. From germline, CDR1 is MNHNS and CDR2 SASEGT. The germline V and J ends were trimmed by 6 bases and 5 bases, with 5 bases remaining between them. The CDR3 sequence is CASRENEQYF. CDR3 nucleotide sequence: TGTGCCAGCAGAGAGAACGAGCAGTACTTC.

The CDR3 DNA is TGCAGTGCTAAGGTCGGAAACACCATATATTTT. Residues: CSAKVGNTIYF. The chain combines TRBV20-1 with TRBJ1-3; no clear D. Germline CDR1 is DFQATT and CDR2 is SNEGSKA (reference sequence). V was cut by 4 bases and J by 4 bases, with 5 bases left in between. CDR3 length: 11 residues.

As to this clonotype: Germline is not matched at one junction end, which may reflect a read error. The genes are TRBV4-2 and TRBJ2-6; TRBD1 aligns across 8 bases. CDR3 length: 17 amino acids. Germline lookup yields CDR1 LGHNA and CDR2 YNFKEQ. The CDR3 is CARSPSSDRAGANVLTF. The CDR3 bases are TGTGCCAGAAGCCCCTCATCGGACAGGGCTGGGGCCAACGTCCTGACTTTC.

This clonotype was counted only a few times. The rearrangement links TRBV6-1 to TRBJ2-2, with D perhaps TRBD1 (6 bases). The CDR3 is 14 amino acids. V lost 5 bases and J lost 3, with 10 bases in between. Germline V gives CDR1 MNHNS, CDR2 SASEGT. This CDR3 is CASSRNRDTGELFF. CDR3 nucleotide sequence: TGTGCCAGCAGTCGAAACAGGGACACCGGGGAGCTGTTTTTT.

As regards this clonotype: A read error may produce the germline difference seen at one junction end. The chain is built from TRBV12-5 and TRBJ2-2, with TRBD1 identical over 10 bases. This CDR3 is 17 amino acids long. Germline CDR1 reads LGHNT; CDR2 reads FRNRAP. The CDR3 DNA reads as TGTGTTAGTGGTTTGGACCGGACAGGGGGGAACACCGGGGAGCTGTTTTTT. Translation: CVSGLDRTGGNTGELFF.

This clonotype showed up many times. The V and J genes are TRBV7-6 and TRBJ2-3; unclear D gene. V lost 3 bases, J lost 2 bases, and 9 bases lay in between. The CDR3 consists of 14 residues. CDR1 SGHVS and CDR2 FNYEAQ come from the germline V gene. The CDR3 DNA sequence: TGTGCCAGCAGCTTTAGGAATCCCACAGATACGCAGTATTTT. Protein: CASSFRNPTDTQYF.

This clonotype was counted at least ten times. The V and J genes are TRBV15 and TRBJ1-1; weak D call: TRBD1 (5 bases). V was trimmed by 0 bases and J by 5 bases, leaving 7 bases between them. Looked up from germline, CDR1 is LNHNV and CDR2 is YYDKDF (reference sequence). The CDR3 has 13 residues. This CDR3 reads CATSRDRQTEAFF. The CDR3 nucleotides read TGTGCCACCAGCAGAGATAGACAGACTGAAGCTTTCTTT.

The V and J genes are TRBV5-5 and TRBJ2-7; either TRBD1 or TRBD2 may supply D (6 bases each). CDR3 size: 16 residues. Trimming shortened V by 1 base and J by 3 bases, and 17 bases separated the two germline ends. CDR1 SGHKS and CDR2 YYEKEE come from the germline V gene (reference sequence). Written as DNA, the CDR3 is TGTGCCAGCAGCTTGTCAGGAGGGGGGAGGAACTACGAGCAGTACTTC. Its translation: CASSLSGGGRNYEQYF.